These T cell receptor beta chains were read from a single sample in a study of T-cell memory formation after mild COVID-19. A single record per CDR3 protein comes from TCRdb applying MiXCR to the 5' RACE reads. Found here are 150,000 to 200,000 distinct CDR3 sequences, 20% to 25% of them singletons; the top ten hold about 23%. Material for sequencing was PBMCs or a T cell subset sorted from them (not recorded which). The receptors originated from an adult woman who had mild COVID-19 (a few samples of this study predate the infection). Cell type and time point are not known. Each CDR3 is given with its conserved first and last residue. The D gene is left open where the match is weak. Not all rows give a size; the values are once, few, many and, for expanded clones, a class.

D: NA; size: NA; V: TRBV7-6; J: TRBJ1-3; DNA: TGTGCCAGCAGCTTAAGGGGGACTGGAAACACCATATATTTT; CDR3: CASSLRGTGNTIYF
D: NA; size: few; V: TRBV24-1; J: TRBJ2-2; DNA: TGTGCCACCTGGGGTTGGGGGTTAACCGGGGAGCTGTTTTTT; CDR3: CATWGWGLTGELFF
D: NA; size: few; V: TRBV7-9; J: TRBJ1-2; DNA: TGTGCCAGCAGCTCCGGGTGGGGGGGCCGCCCGGATGGCTACACCTTC; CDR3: CASSSGWGGRPDGYTF
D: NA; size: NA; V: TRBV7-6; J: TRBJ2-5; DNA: TGTGCCAGCAGCTTAGGATCCGTGGGGACCCAGTACTTC; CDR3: CASSLGSVGTQYF
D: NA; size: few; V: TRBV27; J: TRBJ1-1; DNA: TGTGCCAGCAGTTTATCATGGAACACTGAAGCTTTCTTT; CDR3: CASSLSWNTEAFF
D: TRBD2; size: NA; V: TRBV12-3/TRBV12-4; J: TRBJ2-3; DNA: TGTGCCAGCAGCCTTGCTACTAGCGGGGGCTCGGATACGCAGTATTTT; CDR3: CASSLATSGGSDTQYF
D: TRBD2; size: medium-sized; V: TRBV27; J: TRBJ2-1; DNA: TGTGCCAGCAGGTGGACTAGCGGAGTTTACAATGAGCAGTTCTTC; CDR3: CASRWTSGVYNEQFF
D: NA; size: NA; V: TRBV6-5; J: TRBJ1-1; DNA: TGTGCCAGCAGTTACTCGTCGGGGGAAGCTTTCTTT; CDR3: CASSYSSGEAFF
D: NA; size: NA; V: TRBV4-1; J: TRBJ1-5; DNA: TGCGCCAGCAGCCAAGTGGGGTTGGGTCAGCCCCAGCATTTT; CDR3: CASSQVGLGQPQHF
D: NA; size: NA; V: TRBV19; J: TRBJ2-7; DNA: TGTGCCAGTAGTTCCAGGGACGGCGCCTACGAGCAGTACTTC; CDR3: CASSSRDGAYEQYF
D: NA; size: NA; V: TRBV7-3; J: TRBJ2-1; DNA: TGTGCCAGCAGCTTAACCGGGGATGCCTACAATGAGCAGTTCTTC; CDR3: CASSLTGDAYNEQFF
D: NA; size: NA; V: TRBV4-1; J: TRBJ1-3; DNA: TGCGCCAGCAGCCCAGCGGGTCGGGGCGGAAACACCATATATTTT; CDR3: CASSPAGRGGNTIYF
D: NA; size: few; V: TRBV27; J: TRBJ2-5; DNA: TGTGCCAGCAGTTTAGGGAACCAAGAGACCCAGTACTTC; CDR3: CASSLGNQETQYF
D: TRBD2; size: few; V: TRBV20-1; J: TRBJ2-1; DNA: TGCAGTGCCGCCGGGACTAGCGGCACTCTGTCTTACAATGAGCAGTTCTTC; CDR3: CSAAGTSGTLSYNEQFF
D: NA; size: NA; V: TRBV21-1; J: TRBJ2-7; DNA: TGTGCCAGCAGCAATACAGGTGGACAAGACGAGCAGTACTTC; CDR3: CASSNTGGQDEQYF